This entry features one T cell receptor beta chain sequence. What it binds is not known. CDR3 length: 15 residues. V was pared by 3 bases and J by 4 bases, with 11 bases between. In germline, CDR1 is SGHKS, CDR2 YYEKEE (reference sequence). This sample was taken from a study of STAT5B mutations in CD4+ large granular lymphocyte leukemia. Regarding the study as a whole: Patient CD4-sorted repertoires stayed more clonal than healthy ones after leukemic-clone removal. Top patient clones used TRBV06 genes more often: 8/27 versus 2/35 in controls.

This was a survey-level run. Source study methods: Lowest detectable productive clonotype frequency was 2.59 x 10-5. The assay was immunoSEQ multiplex PCR, and TCRdb's table has in-frame clones only and misses some. The V and J calls and clone size are taken from that table; D and trimming were inferred from the DNA. This table has 40,000 to 45,000 clones, 81% appearing once. The sample taken for sequencing was CD4+ T cells from blood buffy coats. The chain links TRBV5-5 to TRBJ1-6, with D hard to call. This clonotype originated in a human donor in good health. For the CDR3, the DNA is TGTGCCAGCAGCTCGGGCCCTCTTTATAATTCACCCCTCCACTTT. Amino acid sequence: CASSSGPLYNSPLHF.